These 10 T cell receptor beta chains originate from one sample sequenced in a study of T cells in women clearing cervical HPV infection. Measured with immunoSEQ multiplex PCR; TCRdb has only the in-frame clones, and not every one. The listing records 30,000 to 40,000 clones. The specimen was blood buffy coat. The receptor source for this set is a woman between 18 and 70 years old with a cervical HPV16 infection that either progressed to CIN3+ or cleared (not recorded which).

On this clone itself: The sequenced fragment ends 3 residues before the CDR3 boundary, so the rest is inferred from the germline J gene. The chain couples TRBV5-1 to TRBJ1-4; possibly TRBD1 for D (5 bases). The germline V gene has CDR1 SGHRS and CDR2 YFSETQ. V was shortened by 0 bases and J by 3 bases, with 12 bases between the two germline ends. The CDR3 has 16 amino acids. CDR3 in amino acids: CASSLAGGRANEKLFF. CDR3 DNA (partial): TGCGCCAGCAGCTTGGCCGGGGGAAGGGCTAATGAAAAA. Full variable domain (remainder filled in from reference TRBV5-1 and TRBJ1-4): KAGVTQTPRYLIKTRGQQVTLSCSPISGHRSVSWYQQTPGQGLQFLFEYFSETQRNKGNFPGRFSGRQFSNSRSEMNVSTLELGDSALYLCASSLAGGRANEKLFFGSGTQLSVL.

In regard to this clone: The missing CDR3 end, 3 residues past where the read stops, is filled in from the germline J gene. This chain connects TRBV7-6 to TRBJ2-7, with D maybe TRBD1 (6 bases). From germline, CDR1 is SGHVS and CDR2 FNYEAQ. Between the trimmed V and J ends, which lost 5 bases and 3 bases, there was a span of 8 bases. The CDR3 extends over 12 amino acids. CDR3 sequence reads: CASSQGGYEQYF. CDR3 DNA (partial): TGTGCCAGCAGCCAAGGGGGCTACGAG.

A word on this clone: The DNA ends 3 residues before the CDR3 does, and the rest of the CDR3 is filled in from the germline J gene. The chain joins TRBV5-4 to TRBJ2-7; TRBD1 matches 9 bases. CDR3 length: 14 amino acids. The germline V gene encodes CDR1 SGHNT and CDR2 YYREEE (reference sequence). Losses at the gene ends were 3 bases for V and 1 base for J; bases not matched to a gene: 2. CDR3 DNA (partial): TGTGCCAGCAGCTCGGGACAGGGATCCTACGAG. Residues: CASSSGQGSYE. The complete CDR3 sequence is CASSSGQGSYEQYF.

About this clone: The missing CDR3 end, 3 residues past where the read stops, is filled in from the germline J gene. This rearrangement joins TRBV2 to TRBJ2-7; no clear D. In germline, CDR1 is SNHLY, CDR2 FYNNEI. V dropped 10 bases and J dropped 3 bases, with 19 bases sitting between them. The CDR3 has 14 amino acids. The CDR3 here is CAITIVEGLYEQYF. The sequenced CDR3 bases are TGTGCCATCACAATAGTAGAAGGGCTCTACGAG.

Notes on this clone: The CDR3 end falls 3 residues outside the read, so it is completed with the germline J gene. This chain uses TRBV7-3 with TRBJ2-1, with 9 positions matching TRBD2. This CDR3 is 15 amino acids long. J gave up 4 bases and V 2 bases, and 3 bases lay outside the gene matches. In germline, CDR1 is SGHTA, CDR2 FQGTGA. CDR3 amino acids: CASSLGLAGYNEQFF. The covered CDR3 bases are TGTGCCAGCAGCTTAGGGCTAGCGGGATACAATGAG. Drawing the rest from reference TRBV7-3 and TRBJ2-1, the complete variable domain is GAGVSQTPSNKVTEKGKYVELRCDPISGHTALYWYRQSLGQGPEFLIYFQGTGAADDSGLPNDRFFAVRPEGSVSTLKIQRTERGDSAVYLCASSLGLAGYNEQFFGPGTRLTVL.

Regarding this clone: The read halts 3 residues ahead of the CDR3 end, with the missing end drawn from the germline J gene. The chain uses TRBV7-7 and TRBJ2-7; 8 bases are a match to TRBD1. Trimming cost V 5 bases and J 5 bases; bases outside gene matches: 14. This CDR3 has 16 residues. CDR1 and CDR2 (germline): SSHAT, FNYEAQ (reference sequence). This CDR3 reads CASSPGLGRGPDEQYF. Partial CDR3 DNA: TGTGCCAGCAGCCCCGGGTTGGGCAGGGGGCCCGACGAG.

As concerns this clone: The read falls 3 residues short of the CDR3 end, and the missing part is taken from the germline J gene. This chain connects TRBV19 to TRBJ1-1; TRBD1 is a possible D gene (5 bases). Trimming cost V 3 bases and J 5 bases, with 13 bases left between them. Germline V gene data show CDR1 as LNHDA and CDR2 as SQIVND (reference sequence). The CDR3 is 14 amino acids. CDR3: CASSISRGRTEAFF. The CDR3 DNA, read in part, is TGTGCCAGTAGTATCAGTAGGGGAAGGACTGAA.

Points on this clone: Read sequence stops 3 residues before the CDR3 end, and the germline J gene provides the missing end. The chain joins TRBV18 to TRBJ2-3; 9 nucleotides match TRBD1. CDR1 KGHSH and CDR2 LQKENI come from the germline V gene. The CDR3 spans 15 residues. CDR3 sequence: CASSLQGAKGETQYF. The covered CDR3 bases are TGTGCCAGCTCATTACAGGGGGCGAAGGGAGAGACG.

Worth noting for this clone: The sequence runs out 3 residues before the end of the CDR3; the remainder is reconstructed from the germline J gene. The V call is TRBV18, the J call TRBJ2-7; no reliable D call. V lost 3 bases and J lost 0, with 15 bases in between. CDR1 and CDR2 (germline): KGHSH, LQKENI. The CDR3 spans 16 residues. CDR3 sequence reads: CASSPITTSSSYEQYF. CDR3 bases read: TGTGCCAGCTCACCGATAACGACTTCGAGCTCCTACGAG.

As regards this clone: The read stops 3 residues short of the end of the CDR3; the missing end is completed from the germline J gene. The chain recombines TRBV5-1 with TRBJ2-7; possible D gene TRBD2, 5 bases. The V gene lost 5 bases and the J gene lost 2 bases, with 11 bases spanning the gap. CDR1 SGHRS and CDR2 YFSETQ come from the germline V gene. The CDR3 extends over 13 amino acids. The sequenced part of the CDR3 DNA is TGCGCCAGCAGATCGGGGTACACCTACGAG. It translates to CASRSGYTYE. In full, the CDR3 reads CASRSGYTYEQYF.